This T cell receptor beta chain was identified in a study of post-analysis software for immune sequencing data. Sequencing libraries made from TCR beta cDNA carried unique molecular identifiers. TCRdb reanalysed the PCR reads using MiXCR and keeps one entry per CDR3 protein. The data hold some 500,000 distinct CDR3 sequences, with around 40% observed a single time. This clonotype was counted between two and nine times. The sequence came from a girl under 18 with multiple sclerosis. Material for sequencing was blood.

Here the CDR3 reads CASSFKPSESGASSYEQYF. CDR3 DNA: TGTGCCAGCAGTTTCAAACCATCCGAATCGGGGGCCAGCTCCTACGAGCAGTACTTC. This sequence joins TRBV27 and TRBJ2-7; D may correspond to TRBD1 or TRBD2 (6 bases each). Per germline, CDR1 MNHEY and CDR2 SMNVEV (reference sequence). Trimming stripped 3 bases from V and 0 bases from J, with 24 bases between. CDR3 length: 19 residues.